The 30 T cell receptor beta chains listed next were all sequenced from one sample in a study of CXCR3-negative and CXCR3-positive naive CD8 T cells. UMI-labeled 5' RACE TRB cDNA libraries were prepared from the cells. TCRdb reprocessed the 5' RACE reads, with one entry per CDR3 protein and no DNA. This table holds nearly 90,000 distinct CDR3 sequences. General study points: CXCR3-positive naive cells carried more hydrophobic TRB CDR3s than CXCR3-negative ones.

Their antigens are not known. The source material was naive CXCR3+ CD8+ T cells from blood. The subset denotes: CD45RO-CCR7+CD27+CD95- naive CD8+ T cells expressing CXCR3 (TNR3+). The receptors shown here come from a human donor in good health. Some clones in this sample may be carry-over from other donors' samples.

V is TRBV28 and J is TRBJ2-3; TCRdb picks TRBD2, but there is no DNA to check that call. The length of the CDR3 is 17 residues. The germline V gene encodes CDR1 MDHEN and CDR2 SYDVKM. This CDR3 reads CASSPELAGASTDTQYF.

J is TRBJ2-1 and V is TRBV10-3; as DNA is missing, the TRBD1 call by TCRdb cannot be tested. CDR3 size: 11 residues. CDR1 and CDR2 from the germline V gene are ENHRY and SYGVKD. The CDR3 region is CAINRGNEQFF.

The genes are TRBV12-3 or TRBV12-4 and TRBJ2-2; no DNA is available, so the TRBD1 call from TCRdb remains unchecked. The CDR3 sequence is 15 residues long. Here the CDR3 reads CASSLGQGSAGELFF.

The gene calls are TRBV15 and TRBJ2-3; TCRdb lists TRBD2, though no DNA is available to test this call. The CDR3 extends over 13 amino acids. Germline CDR1 LNHNV, CDR2 YYDKDF (reference sequence). The CDR3 is CATSTRLVDTQYF.

CDR3 sequence reads: CASSLGQRGTAEAFF. The chain is built from TRBV7-8 and TRBJ1-1. The germline gives CDR1 SGHVS, CDR2 FQNEAQ. CDR3 length: 15 residues.

This chain links TRBV19 with TRBJ2-7; TCRdb returns TRBD1, unconfirmable since there is no DNA. The CDR3 consists of 16 residues. Per the germline V gene, CDR1 is LNHDA and CDR2 is SQIVND (reference sequence). CDR3 residues: CASSLTGQGLGYEQYF.

The genes are TRBV5-1 and TRBJ2-1. The germline V gene has CDR1 SGHRS and CDR2 YFSETQ. The CDR3 sequence is 14 residues long. The CDR3 is CASSLAGSYNEQFF. The full variable domain, completed using reference TRBV5-1 and TRBJ2-1, is KAGVTQTPRYLIKTRGQQVTLSCSPISGHRSVSWYQQTPGQGLQFLFEYFSETQRNKGNFPGRFSGRQFSNSRSEMNVSTLELGDSALYLCASSLAGSYNEQFFGPGTRLTVL.

V and J are TRBV28 and TRBJ2-1; TCRdb calls TRBD2, which cannot be checked without DNA. CDR3 length: 16 amino acids. The germline CDR1 and CDR2 sequences are MDHEN and SYDVKM. CDR3: CASSLPLSGAYNEQFF.

V and J are TRBV14 and TRBJ2-1; absent DNA, TCRdb's TRBD1 call cannot be checked. CDR1 SGHDN and CDR2 FVKESK come from the germline V gene. The CDR3 consists of 17 residues. The CDR3 region is CASSQPAIGFLYNEQFF.

CDR3 in amino acids: CASSLGEPVITTDTQYF. The chain employs TRBV6-6 and TRBJ2-3. The CDR3 runs to 17 residues. CDR1 is MNHNY, CDR2 SVGAGI, per germline (reference sequence).

The V call is TRBV28, the J call TRBJ2-5. From germline, CDR1 is MDHEN and CDR2 SYDVKM. This CDR3 contains 15 residues. This CDR3 reads CASSLNDRDQETQYF.

This chain links TRBV7-8 with TRBJ2-7. CDR1 is SGHVS, CDR2 FQNEAQ, per germline. The CDR3 runs 11 residues. The CDR3 is CASSSEYEQYF.

This chain links TRBV20-1 with TRBJ2-2. The CDR3 extends over 14 amino acids. The germline V gene has CDR1 DFQATT and CDR2 SNEGSKA (reference sequence). CDR3 sequence: CSARDFVRTGELFF.

The chain is built from TRBV28 and TRBJ2-7; TCRdb's D call, TRBD2, is unchecked because there is no DNA. There are 17 residues in the CDR3. The germline CDR1 and CDR2 sequences are MDHEN and SYDVKM. The CDR3 sequence: CASSPRGRTGGGYEQYF.

This chain links TRBV29-1 with TRBJ2-1; as DNA is missing, the TRBD1 call by TCRdb cannot be tested. CDR3 size: 13 residues. Germline values: CDR1 SQVTM, CDR2 ANQGSEA. This CDR3 reads CSGQVKTYNEQFF.

The J gene is TRBJ2-1, the V gene TRBV7-2. The CDR3 loop spans 15 amino acids. Germline assignment: CDR1 SGHTA and CDR2 FQGNSA. The CDR3 reads CASSSREFRSNEQFF.

V gene TRBV5-1 combines with J gene TRBJ1-1; the D call of TRBD1 rests on TCRdb alone, since no DNA is present to check it. The CDR3 extends over 17 amino acids. The germline CDR1 and CDR2 sequences are SGHRS and YFSETQ. CDR3 in amino acids: CASSTGTPRELNTEAFF.

The V and J genes are TRBV14 and TRBJ2-7; TCRdb returns TRBD1, unconfirmable since there is no DNA. This CDR3 has 16 amino acids. Germline loops: CDR1 SGHDN, CDR2 FVKESK. The CDR3 here is CASSPRPGTGFYEQYF.

The chain carries TRBV19 and TRBJ1-1. CDR3 length: 13 amino acids. Germline loops: CDR1 LNHDA, CDR2 SQIVND (reference sequence). The CDR3: CASSPTVNTEAFF. Variable domain in full (rest from reference TRBV19 and TRBJ1-1): DGGITQSPKYLFRKEGQNVTLSCEQNLNHDAMYWYRQDPGQGLRLIYYSQIVNDFQKGDIAEGYSVSREKKESFPLTVTSAQKNPTAFYLCASSPTVNTEAFFGQGTRLTVV.

V gene TRBV7-3 combines with J gene TRBJ1-6; the D call from TCRdb, TRBD1, cannot be confirmed without DNA. Germline V gene lookup returns CDR1 SGHTA and CDR2 FQGTGA. This CDR3 spans 16 amino acids. The CDR3 protein is CASSRRDNSYNSPLHF.

The chain carries TRBV20-1 and TRBJ2-5. This CDR3 is 12 amino acids long. Per germline, CDR1 DFQATT and CDR2 SNEGSKA (reference sequence). CDR3 loop: CSASGVSETQYF.

V and J are TRBV7-6 and TRBJ2-1; the TCRdb D gene call, TRBD1, has no DNA to confirm it. CDR3 length: 17 amino acids. The germline CDR1 and CDR2 sequences are SGHVS and FNYEAQ. The chain's CDR3 is CASSSRTTGIPYNEQFF.

This chain connects TRBV5-1 to TRBJ2-7. The CDR3 is 13 residues long. Germline V gene sequence: CDR1 SGHRS, CDR2 YFSETQ. CDR3 amino acids: CASRSGSGYEQYF.

This rearrangement joins TRBV20-1 to TRBJ2-7; TCRdb picks TRBD1, but there is no DNA to check that call. The CDR3 is made up of 15 amino acids. The germline CDR1 and CDR2 sequences are DFQATT and SNEGSKA (reference sequence). CDR3 amino acids: CSATPRTNKNYEQYF.

V usage is TRBV28 and J usage is TRBJ2-1; the TCRdb call, TRBD2, lacks DNA for checking. The germline V gene encodes CDR1 MDHEN and CDR2 SYDVKM. The length of the CDR3 is 12 residues. CDR3 region: CASKAGTGEQFF.

The chain links TRBV7-2 to TRBJ2-7; TCRdb names TRBD2, which stays unverified in the absence of DNA. Germline CDR1 and CDR2: SGHTA and FQGNSA. The CDR3 totals 15 residues. The CDR3 protein is CASSSRLAGTYEQYF.

This chain uses TRBV20-1 with TRBJ2-7; TCRdb indicates TRBD1, and absent DNA this call remains unverified. CDR1 DFQATT and CDR2 SNEGSKA come from the germline V gene (reference sequence). The CDR3 extends over 14 amino acids. Here the CDR3 reads CSARTPSGRDEQYF.

The chain uses TRBV7-3 and TRBJ1-6. The germline V gene has CDR1 SGHTA and CDR2 FQGTGA. The length of the CDR3 is 14 residues. The CDR3 sequence: CASSESGRNSPLHF.

The chain links TRBV28 to TRBJ2-7. Germline V CDR1 and CDR2: MDHEN, SYDVKM. This CDR3 has 14 residues. The CDR3 loop is CASSPRTLGHEQYF. The variable domain in full, completed from reference TRBV28 and TRBJ2-7, reads DVKVTQSSRYLVKRTGEKVFLECVQDMDHENMFWYRQDPGLGLRLIYFSYDVKMKEKGDIPEGYSVSREKKERFSLILESASTNQTSMYLCASSPRTLGHEQYFGPGTRLTVT.

The chain employs TRBV29-1 and TRBJ2-7; TCRdb designates TRBD1, a call that cannot be tested without DNA. Germline V gene lookup returns CDR1 SQVTM and CDR2 ANQGSEA. The CDR3 is made up of 12 amino acids. The CDR3 spells CSGVHRGGEQYF.